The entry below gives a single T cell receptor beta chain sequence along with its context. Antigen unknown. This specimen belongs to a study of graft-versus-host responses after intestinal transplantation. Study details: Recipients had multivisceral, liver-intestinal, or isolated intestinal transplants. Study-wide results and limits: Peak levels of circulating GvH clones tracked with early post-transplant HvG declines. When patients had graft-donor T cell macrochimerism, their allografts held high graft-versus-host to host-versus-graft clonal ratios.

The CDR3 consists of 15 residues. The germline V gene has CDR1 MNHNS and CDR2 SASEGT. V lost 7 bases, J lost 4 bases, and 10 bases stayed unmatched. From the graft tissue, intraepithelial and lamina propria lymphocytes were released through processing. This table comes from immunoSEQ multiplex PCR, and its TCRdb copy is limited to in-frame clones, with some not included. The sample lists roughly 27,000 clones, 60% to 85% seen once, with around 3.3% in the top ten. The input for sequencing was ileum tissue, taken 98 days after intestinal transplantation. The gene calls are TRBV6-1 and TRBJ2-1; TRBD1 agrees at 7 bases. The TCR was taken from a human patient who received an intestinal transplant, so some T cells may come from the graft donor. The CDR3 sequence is CASIQPGQIYNEQFF. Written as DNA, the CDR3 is TGTGCCAGCATACAACCGGGACAGATTTACAATGAGCAGTTCTTC.